These 21 T cell receptor beta chains came from one sample sequenced in a study of beta chain features in type 1 diabetes. General study findings and limits: The study found moderately but significantly shorter TCRB CDR3s in all four CD4+ subsets of Type 1 diabetes patients.

What was sequenced were expressed TCRB transcripts, since all of the isolated RNA had been reverse transcribed. Generated by immunoSEQ multiplex PCR, the TCRdb table keeps only in-frame clones and is missing some. Among hundreds of thousands of clones listed, 11% to 15% were seen once. No antigen has been assigned to these receptors. Sequenced sample: naive CD4+ T cells from blood. All receptors derive from a man younger than 35 with type 1 diabetes.

Points on this clone: The same CDR3 is also encoded by other DNA sequences in this sample. V is TRBV28 and J is TRBJ1-1; D perhaps matches TRBD1 (5 bases). CDR3 length: 12 residues. The germline CDR1 and CDR2 sequences are MDHEN and SYDVKM. V shed 6 bases and J shed 3 bases, with 8 bases lying between them. CDR3 sequence: CASSIRDTEAFF. The CDR3 region has the DNA TGTGCCAGCAGCATCAGGGACACTGAAGCTTTCTTT.

This clone was observed a handful of times. J is TRBJ2-3 and V is TRBV2; D uncertain. Germline CDR1 and CDR2: SNHLY and FYNNEI. V was shortened by 4 bases and J by 6 bases, with 14 bases between the two germline ends. This CDR3 comprises 14 residues. CDR3 amino acids: CASSGPLWGDTQYF. For the CDR3, the DNA is TGTGCCAGCAGTGGACCTCTTTGGGGTGATACGCAGTATTTT.

The V call is TRBV15, the J call TRBJ1-1; D gene uncertain. V lost 0 bases, J lost 7 bases, and 9 bases lay in between. Germline V lookup: CDR1 LNHNV, CDR2 YYDKDF (reference sequence). The CDR3 contains 13 residues. The chain's CDR3 is CATSRDPDREAFF. CDR3 coding DNA: TGTGCCACCAGCAGAGACCCGGACCGTGAAGCTTTCTTT.

This clone occurred a few times. The chain employs TRBV9 and TRBJ2-2, with 7 positions matching TRBD2. CDR1 is SGDLS, CDR2 YYNGEE, per germline. The CDR3 totals 17 residues. With 0 bases clipped from V and 7 bases from J, the junction kept 12 bases outside the gene matches. CDR3 in DNA: TGTGCCAGCAGCGTAGATGCCAGACGGGCTAGCGGCGGGGAGCTGTTTTTT. This gives the protein CASSVDARRASGGELFF.

The chain couples TRBV14 to TRBJ2-5, with 10 bases that match TRBD1. TRBJ2-7 matches the DNA end more closely, so the J call is doubtful. The CDR3 has 14 residues. CDR1 is SGHDN and CDR2 is FVKESK in the germline V gene. DNA for the CDR3: TGTGCCAGCAGCCTGGGACAGGGGAACCACGAGCAGTACTTC. Encoded protein: CASSLGQGNHEQYF.

The chain is built from TRBV5-1 and TRBJ1-5; no clear D. The CDR3 contains 14 residues. The germline gives CDR1 SGHRS, CDR2 YFSETQ. V was shortened by 2 bases and J by 3 bases, with 9 bases between the two germline ends. CDR3: CASSFGQPNQPQHF. The CDR3 bases are TGCGCCAGCAGCTTCGGCCAGCCCAATCAGCCCCAGCATTTT.

V and J are TRBV19 and TRBJ2-3; TRBD1 might be the D (6 bases). This CDR3 is built from 16 residues. Between the trimmed V and J ends, which lost 2 bases and 3 bases, there was a span of 15 bases. Germline CDR1 reads LNHDA; CDR2 reads SQIVND (reference sequence). The CDR3: CASSITWQGSTDTQYF. CDR3 DNA: TGTGCCAGTAGTATAACGTGGCAGGGGAGTACAGATACGCAGTATTTT. The whole variable domain, remainder taken from reference TRBV19 and TRBJ2-3, is DGGITQSPKYLFRKEGQNVTLSCEQNLNHDAMYWYRQDPGQGLRLIYYSQIVNDFQKGDIAEGYSVSREKKESFPLTVTSAQKNPTAFYLCASSITWQGSTDTQYFGPGTRLTVL.

The chain uses TRBV6-4 and TRBJ2-3; 11 nucleotides agree with TRBD2. This CDR3 has 16 residues. Germline CDR1 is MRHNA and CDR2 is SNTAGT. V was pared by 4 bases and J by 1 base, with 4 bases of the junction left unmatched. The CDR3 sequence: CASSVLAGVGTDTQYF. The CDR3 coding sequence is TGTGCCAGCAGTGTACTAGCGGGAGTAGGCACAGATACGCAGTATTTT.

This chain joins TRBV5-1 and TRBJ2-7; 12 bases line up with TRBD1. The CDR3 spans 14 residues. CDR1 SGHRS and CDR2 YFSETQ come from the germline V gene. Unmatched junction bases numbered 4, after V lost 4 bases and J lost 5 bases. The CDR3 spells CASSVGQGANEQYF. The CDR3 DNA sequence: TGCGCCAGCAGCGTGGGACAGGGGGCGAACGAGCAGTACTTC.

The V gene is TRBV5-6, the J gene TRBJ1-6; D call uncertain. Germline CDR1 and CDR2: SGHDT and YYEEEE. The CDR3 consists of 13 residues. V was trimmed by 0 bases and J by 7 bases, leaving 5 bases between them. Here the CDR3 DNA reads TGTGCCAGCAGCTTGGGGGTCAATTCACCCCTCCACTTT. The encoded protein is CASSLGVNSPLHF. Full variable domain (remainder filled in from reference TRBV5-6 and TRBJ1-6): DAGVTQSPTHLIKTRGQQVTLRCSPKSGHDTVSWYQQALGQGPQFIFQYYEEEERQRGNFPDRFSGHQFPNYSSELNVNALLLGDSALYLCASSLGVNSPLHFGNGTRLTVT.

As for this clone: A much larger clone differs by one base, so this may be a read error. The chain uses TRBV6-1 and TRBJ2-7; D unresolved. The CDR3 length is 11 residues. Trimming cost V 6 bases and J 0 bases, with 3 bases left between them. Germline V lookup: CDR1 MNHNS, CDR2 SASEGT. CDR3 residues: CASSTSYEQYF. The DNA of the CDR3 is TGTGCCAGCAGCACCTCCTACGAGCAGTACTTC.

V gene TRBV28 combines with J gene TRBJ2-1; TRBD2 matches at 7 bases. After removal of 3 bases from V and 7 bases from J, the junction contained 3 bases not matched to a gene. Looked up from germline, CDR1 is MDHEN and CDR2 is SYDVKM. The CDR3 is 13 residues long. The CDR3 loop reads CASSLIGGNEQFF. CDR3 bases: TGTGCCAGCAGTTTGATCGGGGGGAATGAGCAGTTCTTC.

The sample holds a few counts of this clone. This chain uses TRBV13 with TRBJ2-3; D may be TRBD1 or TRBD2 (6 bases each). In germline, CDR1 is PRHDT, CDR2 FYEKMQ (reference sequence). The CDR3 is made up of 14 amino acids. V lost 4 bases and J 7 bases, leaving 15 bases between the germline ends. The CDR3 is CASSSRDRGHTQYF. CDR3 coding DNA: TGTGCCAGCAGCTCTCGGGACCGGGGGCATACGCAGTATTTT.

The rearrangement links TRBV6-5 to TRBJ2-7, with 11 bases aligning to TRBD1. V shed 8 bases, J shed 1 base, and the junction held 7 bases outside the gene matches. CDR1 and CDR2 from the germline V gene are MNHEY and SVGAGI. CDR3 size: 15 residues. The CDR3 region has the DNA TGTGCCAGCCGACCGGGACAGGGGGGTTCCTACGAGCAGTACTTC. Translating it yields CASRPGQGGSYEQYF.

CDR3 DNA sequence: TGCGCCAGCAGCTTGGACAGGGGACGCTACACCTTC. This codes for CASSLDRGRYTF. The chain joins TRBV5-1 to TRBJ1-2, with 7 bases fitting TRBD1. CDR3 length: 12 residues. The V segment lost 0 bases and the J segment 9 bases; nucleotides outside the gene matches: 2. Germline loops: CDR1 SGHRS, CDR2 YFSETQ.

J is TRBJ2-7 and V is TRBV10-2; D is unclear. V was cut by 8 bases and J by 3 bases, with 14 bases left in between. The CDR3 loop spans 13 amino acids. The V gene's germline CDR1 is WSHSY and CDR2 SAAADI. The CDR3 DNA reads TGCGCCAGCCGTGGGTCTGCGGTCTACGAGCAGTACTTC. This sequence encodes CASRGSAVYEQYF.

This clone was counted between two and nine times. This specimen includes other DNA sequences encoding the same CDR3. The chain couples TRBV5-1 to TRBJ2-5, with D uncertain. Germline loops: CDR1 SGHRS, CDR2 YFSETQ. This CDR3 contains 12 residues. V was cut by 4 bases and J by 0 bases, with 4 bases left in between. The CDR3 here is CASSLYQETQYF. DNA for the CDR3: TGCGCCAGCAGCCTGTACCAAGAGACCCAGTACTTC.

The chain carries TRBV28 and TRBJ2-1; TRBD1 matches at 11 bases. V dropped 5 bases and J dropped 3; count of bases not matched to a gene: 15. The CDR3 runs to 19 residues. Germline CDR1 and CDR2: MDHEN and SYDVKM. CDR3: CASSPFRTGGYRNYNEQFF. The CDR3 DNA reads TGTGCCAGCAGTCCCTTCCGGACAGGGGGCTACAGAAACTACAATGAGCAGTTCTTC.

V usage is TRBV30 and J usage is TRBJ1-2; a possible D gene is TRBD1 (5 bases). The germline gives CDR1 GTSNPN, CDR2 SVGIG (reference sequence). V lost 7 bases to trimming and J lost 9 bases, with 12 bases between them. The CDR3 has 10 amino acids. The chain's CDR3 is CASARGSYTF. The CDR3 nucleotides are TGTGCCTCGGCGCGGGGGAGCTACACCTTC.

The chain recombines TRBV6-5 with TRBJ2-5; possibly TRBD2 for D (6 bases). This CDR3 region has 13 residues. Germline CDR1 and CDR2: MNHEY and SVGAGI. Trimming stripped 4 bases from V and 5 bases from J, with 11 bases between. The chain's CDR3 is CASSLGEEETQYF. CDR3 sequence (DNA): TGTGCCAGCAGTTTAGGGGAGGAGGAGACCCAGTACTTC.

On this clone: At the DNA level, this CDR3 is encoded by other sequences in the same sample as well. CDR3 bases: TGTGCCAGCAGCGTTGGACTAGCGGAAGAGACCCAGTACTTC. Translated: CASSVGLAEETQYF. V and J are TRBV9 and TRBJ2-5; TRBD2 aligns across 10 bases. Germline CDR1 and CDR2: SGDLS and YYNGEE. The CDR3 has 14 amino acids. V dropped 2 bases and J dropped 3; count of bases not matched to a gene: 1.